The source of this T cell receptor (beta chain) is a study of post-analysis software for immune sequencing data. CDR1 and CDR2 from the germline V gene are SGHRS and YFSETQ. The CDR3 contains 17 residues. The V and J ends lost 4 bases and 1 base, in that order; junction bases with no gene match: 8. Study-level findings and limits: With TRBV5-6, TRBV5-1 and TRBV20-1 included, five TRBV segments were more frequent in patients than in controls.

Carried by the TCR beta cDNA libraries were unique molecular identifiers. TCRdb itself ran the PCR reads through MiXCR, one entry per CDR3 protein. Of 750,000 to 900,000 distinct CDR3 sequences in the sample, just over 45% were seen once. Regarding this clonotype: No antigen is known for it.

This receptor was obtained from a girl between 10 and 17 years old with multiple sclerosis. This chain uses TRBV5-1 with TRBJ2-6; 7 bases agree with TRBD1. The sequenced material came from blood. The CDR3: CASSRQGVGSGANVLTF. Written as DNA, the CDR3 is TGCGCCAGCAGCCGACAGGGAGTGGGATCTGGGGCCAACGTCCTGACTTTC.